This T cell receptor (beta chain) was obtained from a study of cytomegalovirus exposure and HLA in healthy donors. Trimming left V 0 bases short and J 4 bases short, with 10 bases between. This CDR3 comprises 15 residues. Germline V gene data show CDR1 as SGHRS and CDR2 as YFSETQ. Regarding the study as a whole: Later genetic work tied a missense DCLRE1C variant to beta-chain V and J trimming. Serostatus for CMV was the only available immune exposure information.

Note on this clone: Its specificity is not known.

The study ran its PCR with 60 Vbeta and 13 Jbeta primers. Only in-frame clones appear in the TCRdb table, and some are missing; sequencing was by immunoSEQ multiplex PCR. The data contain 150,000 to 200,000 clones, more than 65% of them singletons. Sampled while nominally healthy, donors likely had unrecorded immune exposures. The receptor comes from a woman aged 30 to 39 in good health and CMV-seropositive. V and J are TRBV5-1 and TRBJ2-2; weak D call: TRBD1 (5 bases). The sample comprised PBMCs. The CDR3 region is CASSLEGPGTGELFF. DNA of the CDR3: TGCGCCAGCAGCTTGGAGGGGCCGGGCACCGGGGAGCTGTTTTTT. Supplemented by reference TRBV5-1 and TRBJ2-2, the full variable domain reads KAGVTQTPRYLIKTRGQQVTLSCSPISGHRSVSWYQQTPGQGLQFLFEYFSETQRNKGNFPGRFSGRQFSNSRSEMNVSTLELGDSALYLCASSLEGPGTGELFFGEGSRLTVL.